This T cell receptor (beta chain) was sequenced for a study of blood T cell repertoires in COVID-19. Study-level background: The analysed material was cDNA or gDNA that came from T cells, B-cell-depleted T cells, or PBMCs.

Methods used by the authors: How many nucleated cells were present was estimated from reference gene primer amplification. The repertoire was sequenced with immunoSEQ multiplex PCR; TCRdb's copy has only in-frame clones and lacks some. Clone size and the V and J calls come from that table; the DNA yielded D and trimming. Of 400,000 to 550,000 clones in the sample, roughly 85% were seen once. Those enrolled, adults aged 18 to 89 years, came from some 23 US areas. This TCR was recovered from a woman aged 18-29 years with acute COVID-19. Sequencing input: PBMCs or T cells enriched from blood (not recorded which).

The CDR3 nucleotides read TGTGCCTGGAGTGTACGAGGAGGACAGGGCTATGGCTACACCTTC. This encodes CAWSVRGGQGYGYTF. The chain couples TRBV30 to TRBJ1-2; 8 nucleotides line up with TRBD1. CDR1 and CDR2 from the germline V gene are GTSNPN and SVGIG (reference sequence). The ends lost 0 bases at V and 4 bases at J; junction bases unmatched: 7. The length of the CDR3 is 15 residues.